The 21 T cell receptor beta chains reported below all come from one sample, sequenced in a study of patients and donors after allogeneic stem cell transplantation (dated by TCRdb to 2020 to 2022). Library method: RT-PCR. Sequencing relied on a NextSeq 550. In-frame beta chains were kept once TCRdb had trimmed the public reads at Q25 with fastp and called clones with MiXCR. Rows merge per CDR3 protein into single entries with the most common DNA and genes. This sample lists over 350,000 distinct CDR3 sequences; 16% were detected once. 7.2% of the sample rests with the top ten. The sequenced material came from blood, either unsorted or a sorted T cell fraction (not recorded which). Receptors originate from a human donor who was either an allogeneic HSCT recipient or a stem cell or donor lymphocyte infusion donor (not recorded which). It is not recorded whose cells these are; they may come from a transplant donor.

This clonotype was found a few times. The chain employs TRBV19 and TRBJ2-2, with D perhaps assigned TRBD1 or TRBD2 (5 bases each). Germline CDR1 is LNHDA and CDR2 is SQIVND (reference sequence). The CDR3 loop spans 16 amino acids. V was cut by 6 bases and J by 6 bases, with 20 bases left in between. The CDR3 region has the DNA TGTGCCAGTAGCTCCCAGCGGTCAGGGACCGCCGGGGAGCTGTTTTTT. Amino acid sequence: CASSSQRSGTAGELFF.

This clonotype was detected ten times or more. The chain recombines TRBV7-9 with TRBJ2-1; 7 bases agree with TRBD1. CDR1 and CDR2 (germline): SEHNR, FQNEAQ (reference sequence). Trimming removed 5 bases from V and 0 bases from J; junction bases left unmatched: 7. The CDR3 has 16 amino acids. The CDR3 DNA sequence: TGTGCCAGCAGCCCCCGACAGGGTAGCTCCTACAATGAGCAGTTCTTC. It specifies CASSPRQGSSYNEQFF.

This rearrangement joins TRBV19 to TRBJ2-2; maybe TRBD2 (5 bases). This CDR3 comprises 16 residues. Looked up from germline, CDR1 is LNHDA and CDR2 is SQIVND (reference sequence). The ends were cut back, 7 bases at V and 0 bases at J, with 15 bases in the middle. CDR3 nucleotide sequence: TGTGCCAGTAAGCGGAGGAGGAGGACGAACACCGGGGAGCTGTTTTTT. Its protein is CASKRRRRTNTGELFF.

There are a few counts of this clonotype. The chain recombines TRBV18 with TRBJ2-7, with D possibly matching TRBD2 (6 bases). The CDR3 loop spans 14 amino acids. Between the trimmed V and J ends, which lost 3 bases and 7 bases, there was a span of 16 bases. Germline V gene data show CDR1 as KGHSH and CDR2 as LQKENI. The CDR3 reads CASSPTAGLEEQYF. The CDR3 coding sequence is TGTGCCAGCTCACCCACAGCGGGTTTGGAGGAGCAGTACTTC.

This clonotype was counted at least ten times. V usage is TRBV4-3 and J usage is TRBJ2-7, with no clear D. The CDR3 consists of 13 residues. Germline V gene sequence: CDR1 LGHNA, CDR2 YSLEER. Between the trimmed V and J ends, which lost 0 bases and 4 bases, there was a span of 7 bases. CDR3 loop: CASSQDLSYEQYF. CDR3 nucleotides: TGCGCCAGCAGCCAAGATCTTTCGTACGAGCAGTACTTC.

The gene calls are TRBV3-1 and TRBJ2-7; possibly TRBD2 for D (5 bases). Trimming cost V 5 bases and J 0 bases, with 14 bases left between them. The CDR3 length is 15 residues. Germline V gives CDR1 LGHDT, CDR2 YNNKEL (reference sequence). The CDR3 DNA is TGTGCCAGCAGCTCGAGGGCAGCTAGCTCCTACGAGCAGTACTTC. Encoded protein: CASSSRAASSYEQYF.

This clonotype was detected a few times. The CDR3 is CASSESQRGGGGELFF. CDR3 DNA sequence: TGTGCCAGCAGTGAAAGCCAGCGGGGGGGCGGTGGGGAGCTGTTTTTT. The V call is TRBV6-1, the J call TRBJ2-2; 10 nucleotides match TRBD2. This CDR3 contains 16 residues. CDR1 and CDR2 from the germline V gene are MNHNS and SASEGT. Trimming removed 2 bases from V and 8 bases from J; junction bases left unmatched: 8.

This chain connects TRBV20-1 to TRBJ2-7; no clear D gene. This CDR3 comprises 14 residues. V was shortened by 5 bases and J by 0 bases, with 14 bases between the two germline ends. Germline V gene sequence: CDR1 DFQATT, CDR2 SNEGSKA (reference sequence). The CDR3 protein is CSASLLVVSYEQYF. The CDR3 DNA is TGCAGTGCTTCGCTTCTAGTGGTCTCCTACGAGCAGTACTTC.

V is TRBV5-1 and J is TRBJ2-7, with a tentative D call TRBD1 (6 bases). Trimming took off 5 bases at V and 2 bases at J, with 14 bases between the two ends. This CDR3 region has 14 residues. Germline V gene lookup returns CDR1 SGHRS and CDR2 YFSETQ. CDR3 residues: CASSPPGQTYEQYF. CDR3 nucleotides: TGCGCCAGCAGTCCCCCCGGACAGACCTACGAGCAGTACTTC.

The V call is TRBV11-3, the J call TRBJ2-2, with 10 positions matching TRBD2. Germline CDR1 is SGHNT and CDR2 is YENEEA. This CDR3 comprises 16 residues. Trimming at V came to 3 bases and at J to 4 bases, leaving 5 bases not matched to a gene. The CDR3 region is CASSFSSGSFTGELFF. The DNA for the CDR3 is TGTGCCAGCAGCTTTTCTAGCGGGAGTTTCACCGGGGAGCTGTTTTTT.

This clonotype was picked up a small number of times. The chain is built from TRBV2 and TRBJ1-6; 7 positions agree with TRBD1. The germline V gene has CDR1 SNHLY and CDR2 FYNNEI. Germline trimming cut 7 bases from V and 10 bases from J; bases unmatched to any gene: 7. CDR3 size: 13 residues. CDR3 protein: CASTSRQGSPLHF. CDR3 coding DNA: TGTGCCAGCACAAGTCGACAGGGATCACCCCTCCACTTT.

This chain links TRBV11-2 with TRBJ1-2; a weak D match, TRBD1 (6 bases). V lost 6 bases and J 6 bases, leaving 20 bases between the germline ends. Germline-derived CDR1 and CDR2 are SGHAT and FQNNGV. The CDR3 covers 15 residues. CDR3 region: CASRPLQGIGDGYTF. In DNA form, the CDR3 reads TGTGCCAGCAGACCTTTACAGGGTATAGGGGATGGCTACACCTTC.

This rearrangement joins TRBV7-9 to TRBJ2-3; D not resolved. Trimming cost V 8 bases and J 3 bases, with 12 bases left between them. From germline, CDR1 is SEHNR and CDR2 FQNEAQ (reference sequence). CDR3 length equals 13 residues. CDR3 DNA: TGTGCCAGCCTCAGCTGGCGGACAGATACGCAGTATTTT. It translates to CASLSWRTDTQYF.

This chain joins TRBV25-1 and TRBJ2-7; D might be TRBD1 (6 bases). The CDR3 spans 13 residues. Trimming took 4 bases from V and 0 from J, leaving 7 bases between them. In germline, CDR1 is MGHDK, CDR2 SYGVNS. The DNA for the CDR3 is TGTGCCAGCAGTGGAGGGGGCTCCTACGAGCAGTACTTC. It yields the protein CASSGGGSYEQYF.

This clonotype was counted ten times or more. The rearrangement uses TRBV12-3 or TRBV12-4 and TRBJ1-6, with D tentatively TRBD1 (6 bases). V was pared by 2 bases and J by 14 bases, with 13 bases between. This CDR3 has 13 residues. This CDR3 is CASSLSRGHSLHF. DNA of the CDR3: TGTGCCAGCAGTTTAAGCCGGGGACATTCCCTCCACTTT.

The rearrangement links TRBV30 to TRBJ1-2, with 9 bases matching TRBD1. The CDR3 covers 13 residues. Germline values: CDR1 GTSNPN, CDR2 SVGIG (reference sequence). V dropped 4 bases and J dropped 6; count of bases not matched to a gene: 6. The DNA for the CDR3 is TGTGCCTGGACCGGGACAGGGAGAGATGGCTACACCTTC. This gives the protein CAWTGTGRDGYTF.

This clonotype was detected a few times. The CDR3: CASSVAAWGRYYEQYF. CDR3 DNA: TGTGCCAGCAGCGTAGCCGCATGGGGACGGTACTACGAGCAGTACTTC. The gene calls are TRBV9 and TRBJ2-7; possibly TRBD1 or TRBD2 for D (5 bases each). Germline V gives CDR1 SGDLS, CDR2 YYNGEE. Trimming removed 0 bases from V and 3 bases from J, with 16 bases in between. CDR3 length: 16 residues. The complete variable domain, with remaining parts taken from reference TRBV9 and TRBJ2-7, reads DSGVTQTPKHLITATGQRVTLRCSPRSGDLSVYWYQQSLDQGLQFLIQYYNGEERAKGNILERFSAQQFPDLHSELNLSSLELGDSALYFCASSVAAWGRYYEQYFGPGTRLTVT.

The chain recombines TRBV6-5 with TRBJ2-7; D is uncertain. V was pared by 0 bases and J by 1 base, with 7 bases between. This CDR3 has 14 amino acids. Germline CDR1 is MNHEY and CDR2 is SVGAGI. The CDR3 region has the DNA TGTGCCAGCAGTTACTCGCCGGAGTCCTACGAGCAGTACTTC. Protein: CASSYSPESYEQYF.

This chain links TRBV20-1 with TRBJ1-3; D remains unclear. Germline CDR1 and CDR2: DFQATT and SNEGSKA (reference sequence). The CDR3 is 12 residues long. V dropped 7 bases and J dropped 4 bases, with 11 bases sitting between them. The CDR3 nucleotides are TGCAGTGGCTTTGGTGGGGGAAACACCATATATTTT. It specifies CSGFGGGNTIYF.

The CDR3 DNA follows: TGTGCCAGCAGCTTAGTACGGGACACAGATACGCAGTATTTT. This gives the protein CASSLVRDTDTQYF. This chain uses TRBV7-2 with TRBJ2-3; tentative D call: TRBD2 (5 bases). Germline V gene lookup returns CDR1 SGHTA and CDR2 FQGNSA. The CDR3 is made up of 14 amino acids. V lost 1 base to trimming and J lost 2 bases, with 7 bases between them.

The chain uses TRBV2 and TRBJ2-2, with 10 bases fitting TRBD1. CDR3 length: 14 amino acids. The germline gives CDR1 SNHLY, CDR2 FYNNEI. J gave up 4 bases and V 10 bases, and 6 bases lay outside the gene matches. The CDR3, as DNA: TGTGCCACGGACAGGGGGTTCTCCACCGGGGAGCTGTTTTTT. This translates into CATDRGFSTGELFF. The full variable domain, rest sourced from reference TRBV2 and TRBJ2-2, is EPEVTQTPSHQVTQMGQEVILRCVPISNHLYFYWYRQILGQKVEFLVSFYNNEISEKSEIFDDQFSVERPDGSNFTLKIRSTKLEDSAMYFCATDRGFSTGELFFGEGSRLTVL.